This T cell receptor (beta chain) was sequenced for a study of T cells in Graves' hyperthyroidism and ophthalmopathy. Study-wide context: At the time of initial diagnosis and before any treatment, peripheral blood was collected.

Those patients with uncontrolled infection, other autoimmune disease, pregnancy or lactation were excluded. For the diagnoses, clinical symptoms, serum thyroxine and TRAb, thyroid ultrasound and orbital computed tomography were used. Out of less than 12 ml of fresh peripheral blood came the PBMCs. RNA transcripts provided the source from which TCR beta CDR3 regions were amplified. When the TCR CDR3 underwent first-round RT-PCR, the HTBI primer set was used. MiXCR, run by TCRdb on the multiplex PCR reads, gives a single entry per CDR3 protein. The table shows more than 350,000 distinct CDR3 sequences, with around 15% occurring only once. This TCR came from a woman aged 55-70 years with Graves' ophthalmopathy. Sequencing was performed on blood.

CDR3 sequence (DNA): TGTGCCAGCAGTTTAGCGCGGGGACAGGGGCAAGAGACCCAGTACTTC. This translates into CASSLARGQGQETQYF. The gene calls are TRBV12-3 or TRBV12-4 and TRBJ2-5; 10 nucleotides line up with TRBD1. Trimming took 0 bases from V and 2 from J; bases not matched to a gene: 3. The CDR3 covers 16 residues.